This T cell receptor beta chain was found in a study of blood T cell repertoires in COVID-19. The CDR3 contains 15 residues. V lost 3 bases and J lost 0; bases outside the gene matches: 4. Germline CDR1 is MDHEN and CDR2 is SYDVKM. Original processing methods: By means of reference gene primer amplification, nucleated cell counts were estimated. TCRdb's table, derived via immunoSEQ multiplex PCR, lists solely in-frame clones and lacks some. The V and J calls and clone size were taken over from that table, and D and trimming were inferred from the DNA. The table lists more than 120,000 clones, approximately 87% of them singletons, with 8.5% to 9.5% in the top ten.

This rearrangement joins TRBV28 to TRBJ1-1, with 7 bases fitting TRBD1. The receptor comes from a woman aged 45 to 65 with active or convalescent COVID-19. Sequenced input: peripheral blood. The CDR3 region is CASSFPGQLNTEAFF. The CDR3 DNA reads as TGTGCCAGCAGTTTCCCGGGACAGCTGAACACTGAAGCTTTCTTT.